This TCR beta chain was recovered during a study of blood T cell repertoires in COVID-19. The CDR3 runs 16 residues. From germline, CDR1 is SGHRS and CDR2 YFSETQ. V gave up 0 bases and J gave up 2 bases, with 14 bases separating them. Produced via immunoSEQ multiplex PCR; TCRdb's table is partial and in-frame only. Of 60,000 to 75,000 clones listed, 75% to 90% are singletons. The sample was peripheral blood. This receptor was taken from a man aged 50-59 years with active COVID-19. The chain employs TRBV5-1 and TRBJ1-2; D unclear. The DNA of the CDR3 is TGCGCCAGCAGCTTGGGAGGAGGGCAGGCCAACTATGGCTACACCTTC. It codes for CASSLGGGQANYGYTF.